The sequence of this T cell receptor (beta chain) was determined in a study of T cells in Graves' hyperthyroidism and ophthalmopathy. Amplification targeted TCR beta CDR3 regions from RNA transcripts. Researchers ran a first-round RT-PCR on the TCR CDR3 using the HTBI primer set. MiXCR, run by TCRdb on the multiplex PCR reads, gives a single entry per CDR3 protein. The sample holds about 280,000 distinct CDR3 sequences, about 25% seen once. The V gene's germline CDR1 is LGHNA and CDR2 YNFKEQ. The CDR3 spans 16 residues. The V gene lost 4 bases and the J gene lost 0 bases, with 15 bases spanning the gap. This clonotype was counted ten times or more. Investigators excluded patients with uncontrolled infection, other autoimmune disease, pregnancy or lactation.

This chain uses TRBV4-2 with TRBJ2-5; a weak D match, TRBD2 (6 bases). The origin of this receptor is a man between 35 and 55 years old with Graves' hyperthyroidism that later progressed to Graves' ophthalmopathy. Sequenced input: blood. Here the CDR3 DNA reads TGTGCCAGCAGCCTGTCTAGCGCTGGGTACCAAGAGACCCAGTACTTC. Protein: CASSLSSAGYQETQYF.